This TCR beta chain was identified during a study of T cell repertoires in cytomegalovirus infection. This clonotype was observed a handful of times. Its antigen remains unidentified. Each CDR3 protein is one row after TCRdb ran MiXCR on the reads. The sample consists of roughly 200,000 distinct CDR3 sequences, 35% to 40% of them appearing once. J lost 3 bases, V lost 6 bases, and 6 bases had no gene match. The CDR3 has 14 residues. CDR1 and CDR2 from the germline V gene are SGHDT and YYEEEE. The starting material was CD8+ T cells from cultured PBMCs, obtained from culture after CMV antigen stimulation. This chain uses TRBV5-6 with TRBJ2-1, with 7 bases aligning to TRBD2. This TCR was recovered from a human donor in good health (CMV status not recorded). Some clones in this sample may be carry-over from other donors' samples. The chain's CDR3 is CASNAPGGYNEQFF. DNA of the CDR3: TGTGCCAGCAACGCCCCGGGGGGCTACAATGAGCAGTTCTTC.